This T cell receptor beta chain was captured by sequencing in a study of blood T cell repertoires in COVID-19. About the research overall: Material from acute and convalescent COVID-19 was sourced from the United States, Italy and Spain.

Germline assignment: CDR1 SGHRS and CDR2 YFSETQ. V lost 4 bases and J 7 bases, leaving 21 bases between the germline ends. CDR3 length: 15 residues. The authors' processing: Nucleated cell counts were estimated from reference gene primer amplification. The assay was immunoSEQ multiplex PCR, and TCRdb's table has in-frame clones only and misses some. D and trimming come from the DNA, and the V and J calls and clone size come from that table. The table shows 250,000 or so clones, with approximately 80% occurring only once. This sequence joins TRBV5-1 and TRBJ2-7; TRBD1 might be the D (6 bases). This TCR derives from a man in his forties who had recovered from COVID-19. Sequencing used peripheral blood. The CDR3 DNA follows: TGCGCCAGCAGCCCTGACAGGTCAGTAGGCGATGAGCAGTACTTC. Translating it yields CASSPDRSVGDEQYF.